A selection of T cell receptor beta chains follows, all from one sample in a study of cytomegalovirus exposure and HLA in healthy donors. TCRdb's table, derived via immunoSEQ multiplex PCR, lists solely in-frame clones and lacks some. Here the sample table reports under 130,000 clones. The sequencing input was PBMCs. The receptors here all came from a man aged 50 to 59 in good health and CMV-seronegative. Each CDR3 is given with its conserved first and last residue. The order of the fields is V gene, J gene, D gene, CDR3 protein. A D gene is named only where the DNA matches it firmly.

V: TRBV2
J: TRBJ2-1
D: .
CDR3: CASSEAGRGLYNEQFF

V: TRBV5-8
J: TRBJ2-5
D: TRBD2
CDR3: CASSSRLAGGETQYF

V: TRBV4-1
J: TRBJ2-1
D: TRBD1
CDR3: CASSQYETGELNEQFF

V: TRBV5-1
J: TRBJ1-1
D: .
CDR3: CASSQSALRNTEAFF

V: TRBV12-5
J: TRBJ1-1
D: .
CDR3: CASGLSVNTEAFF

V: TRBV18
J: TRBJ2-2
D: .
CDR3: CASSPLEAGGSLVRRELFF

V: TRBV25-1
J: TRBJ1-4
D: TRBD1
CDR3: CASSDPTGGDEKLFF

V: TRBV2
J: TRBJ1-2
D: TRBD1
CDR3: CAGSEGQSYGYTF

V: TRBV9
J: TRBJ2-3
D: .
CDR3: CASSPQGDTQYF

V: TRBV6-5
J: TRBJ2-3
D: .
CDR3: CASSYGAVSTDTQYF

V: TRBV2
J: TRBJ2-1
D: .
CDR3: CASSQDGSLGHEQFF

V: TRBV19
J: TRBJ2-3
D: TRBD2
CDR3: CASSKTSGSTDTQYF

V: TRBV30
J: TRBJ2-2
D: .
CDR3: CAWSANRAGELFF

V: TRBV29-1
J: TRBJ2-2
D: TRBD1
CDR3: CSAQSPGGDTGELFF

V: TRBV6-6
J: TRBJ2-7
D: TRBD1
CDR3: CASISGQGVDEQYF

V: TRBV2
J: TRBJ2-7
D: .
CDR3: CASSAQGYEQYF

V: TRBV20-1
J: TRBJ2-7
D: .
CDR3: CSASRGYEQYF

V: TRBV30
J: TRBJ2-7
D: TRBD1
CDR3: CAWSVGQGASEQYF

V: TRBV29-1
J: TRBJ2-1
D: TRBD1
CDR3: CSVRRQHGTGNNEQFF

V: TRBV11-3
J: TRBJ2-7
D: TRBD1
CDR3: CASSRTGYEQYF

V: TRBV7-2
J: TRBJ1-5
D: .
CDR3: CASSPSAGWRPQHF

V: TRBV5-5
J: TRBJ1-1
D: .
CDR3: CASSFSGDSEAFF

V: TRBV5-5
J: TRBJ2-2
D: TRBD1
CDR3: CASSRGDRVVGELFF

V: TRBV6-5
J: TRBJ1-6
D: TRBD1
CDR3: CASRPGQGESPLHF

V: TRBV4-3
J: TRBJ1-2
D: TRBD1
CDR3: CASSQTGGADYGYTF

V: TRBV4-3
J: TRBJ1-2
D: .
CDR3: CASSQDPSGNYGYTF

V: TRBV5-4
J: TRBJ2-5
D: TRBD2
CDR3: CASSPGLAGAETQYF

V: TRBV7-2
J: TRBJ2-3
D: .
CDR3: CASSPRQGNTDTQYF

V: TRBV6-5
J: TRBJ2-2
D: .
CDR3: CASLSRGNTGELFF

V: TRBV10-3
J: TRBJ1-5
D: TRBD1
CDR3: CASSDRGPPPPQPQHF

V: TRBV19
J: TRBJ1-5
D: TRBD1
CDR3: CASRPRDRTVQPQHF

V: TRBV9
J: TRBJ2-7
D: .
CDR3: CASSHNGKGTSYEQYF

V: TRBV9
J: TRBJ2-7
D: TRBD1
CDR3: CASSRGHEQYF

V: TRBV6-5
J: TRBJ2-3
D: .
CDR3: CASSYPGGGQYF

V: TRBV19
J: TRBJ2-3
D: TRBD2
CDR3: CASSIAGRTDTQYF

V: TRBV5-1
J: TRBJ1-1
D: .
CDR3: CASSSIGGIFTEAFF